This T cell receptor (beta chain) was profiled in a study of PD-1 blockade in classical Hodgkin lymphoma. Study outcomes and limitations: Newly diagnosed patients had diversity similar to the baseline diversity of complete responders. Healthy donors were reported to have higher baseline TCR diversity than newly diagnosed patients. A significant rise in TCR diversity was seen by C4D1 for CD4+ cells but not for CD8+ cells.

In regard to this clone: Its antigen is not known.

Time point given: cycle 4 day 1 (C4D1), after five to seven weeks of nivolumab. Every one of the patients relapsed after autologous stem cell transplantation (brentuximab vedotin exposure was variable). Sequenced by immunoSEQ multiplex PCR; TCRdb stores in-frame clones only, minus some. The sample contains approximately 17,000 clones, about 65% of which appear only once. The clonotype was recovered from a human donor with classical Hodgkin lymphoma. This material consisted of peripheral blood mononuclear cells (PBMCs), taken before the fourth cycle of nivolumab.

The CDR3: CASSLFGAVGRRGTDTQYF. CDR3 DNA sequence: TGTGCCAGCAGTTTATTCGGGGCGGTCGGGAGGCGGGGGACAGATACGCAGTATTTT. V is TRBV28 and J is TRBJ2-3, with 7 positions matching TRBD2. Germline trimming cut 1 base from V and 3 bases from J; bases unmatched to any gene: 16. Germline CDR1 reads MDHEN; CDR2 reads SYDVKM. The CDR3 has 19 amino acids.